This entry concerns a single T cell receptor beta chain. Its antigen is not identified. The data belong to a study of PD-1 blockade in classical Hodgkin lymphoma. TCRdb keeps only in-frame clones here, not all; method: immunoSEQ multiplex PCR. The sample lists around 90,000 clones; about 77% were seen once. Time point specified: cycle 4 day 1 (C4D1), after less than 7 weeks of nivolumab. Brentuximab vedotin exposure varied, and every patient relapsed after autologous stem cell transplantation. Overall study findings and caveats: Baseline diversity in complete responders resembled that of newly diagnosed patients. Underlying causes for the observed repertoire differences were not defined, possibly disease activity or prior therapy.

This CDR3 is 18 amino acids long. V was pared by 0 bases and J by 4 bases, with 9 bases of the junction left unmatched. Germline loops: CDR1 ENHRY, CDR2 SYGVKD. The source was peripheral blood mononuclear cells (PBMCs), collected before the fourth cycle of nivolumab. This TCR was recovered from a human donor with classical Hodgkin lymphoma. The chain carries TRBV10-3 and TRBJ1-5, with 10 bases fitting TRBD1. In nucleotides, the CDR3 is TGTGCCATCAGTGAGTCCGGATTTCCGGGACAGGGGAATCAGCCCCAGCATTTT. Protein: CAISESGFPGQGNQPQHF.